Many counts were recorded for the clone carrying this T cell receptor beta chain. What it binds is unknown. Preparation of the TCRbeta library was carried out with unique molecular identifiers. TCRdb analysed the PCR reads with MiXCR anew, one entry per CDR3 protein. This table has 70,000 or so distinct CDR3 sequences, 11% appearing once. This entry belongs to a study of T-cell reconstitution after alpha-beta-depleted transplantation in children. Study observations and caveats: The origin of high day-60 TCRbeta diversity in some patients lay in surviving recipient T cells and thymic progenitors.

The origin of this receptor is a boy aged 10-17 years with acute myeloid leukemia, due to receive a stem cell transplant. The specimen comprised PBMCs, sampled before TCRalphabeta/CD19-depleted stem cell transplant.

The CDR3 nucleotides read TGTGCCAGCCTACAGGGGGAAAATTCACCCCTCCACTTT. Amino acids: CASLQGENSPLHF. The V gene is TRBV5-5, the J gene TRBJ1-6; 8 nucleotides align to TRBD1. The V segment lost 7 bases and the J segment 7 bases; nucleotides outside the gene matches: 4. CDR3 length: 13 residues. The germline V gene has CDR1 SGHKS and CDR2 YYEKEE (reference sequence). Complete variable domain (other parts from reference TRBV5-5 and TRBJ1-6): DAGVTQSPTHLIKTRGQQVTLRCSPISGHKSVSWYQQVLGQGPQFIFQYYEKEERGRGNFPDRFSARQFPNYSSELNVNALLLGDSALYLCASLQGENSPLHFGNGTRLTVT.